The rows below give T cell receptor beta chains drawn from one sample of a study of human T cells and chemical hapten exposure. TCRdb processed the RACE reads anew with MiXCR; each CDR3 protein has one entry. This repertoire shows about 49,000 distinct CDR3 sequences, around 9.3% found once; its top ten account for roughly 4.4%. The sample was whole blood, taken in connection with sensitization to the hapten diphenylcyclopropenone (DPC). These receptors originate from a woman aged 50 to 65 with alopecia areata. Some clones in this sample may be carry-over from other donors' samples. Each CDR3 is given with its conserved first and last residue. The D gene is left open where the match is weak.

TRBJ2-3	NA	TRBV7-9	CASSLGLGTDTQYF
TRBJ2-2	TRBD2	TRBV6-2/TRBV6-3	CASSYRAGPNTGELFF
TRBJ2-7	NA	TRBV6-1	CASSEALQGPGVKQYF
TRBJ2-2	NA	TRBV11-2	CASRSLTSRELFF
TRBJ2-2	TRBD2	TRBV28	CASSKSGRNTGELFF
TRBJ1-4	TRBD1	TRBV7-9	CASSPLPGQTNEKLFF
TRBJ2-1	TRBD1	TRBV19	CASKISGGTYNEQFF
TRBJ1-1	NA	TRBV20-1	CSVRQPNTEAFF
TRBJ2-3	TRBD1	TRBV29-1	CSVGKGASTDTQYF
TRBJ1-1	NA	TRBV20-1	CSARPLPYLIGNTEAFF
TRBJ2-1	NA	TRBV7-2	CASTLQGQKNNEQFF